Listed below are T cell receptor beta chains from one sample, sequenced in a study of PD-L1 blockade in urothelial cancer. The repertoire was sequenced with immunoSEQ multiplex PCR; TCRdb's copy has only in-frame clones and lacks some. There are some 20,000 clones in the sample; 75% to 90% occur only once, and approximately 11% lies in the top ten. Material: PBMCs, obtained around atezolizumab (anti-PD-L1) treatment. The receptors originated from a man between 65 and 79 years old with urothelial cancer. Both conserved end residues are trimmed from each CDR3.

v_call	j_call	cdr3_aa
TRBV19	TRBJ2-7	ASSPTSSYEQY
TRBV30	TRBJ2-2	AWDPTGTGELF
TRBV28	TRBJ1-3	ASSTPRTALNTIY
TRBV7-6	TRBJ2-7	ASSLGSSQTFRPYEQY
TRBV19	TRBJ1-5	ASSAHPTGVRNQPQH
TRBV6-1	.	ASSETRGGLYEQY
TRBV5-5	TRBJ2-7	ASTREQISYEQY
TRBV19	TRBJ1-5	ASRTDRAKQPQH
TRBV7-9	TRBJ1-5	ASGPGGRGNQPQH
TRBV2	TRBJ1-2	ASSEANMDRVYGYT
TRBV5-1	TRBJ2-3	ASSGTRSDTQY
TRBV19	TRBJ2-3	ASSLQGGQY
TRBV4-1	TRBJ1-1	ASSHLQGNTEAF
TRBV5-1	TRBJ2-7	ASSLAGGTGYEQY
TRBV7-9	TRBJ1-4	ASSFGTGGEKLF
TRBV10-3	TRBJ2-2	AISELTGDTGELF